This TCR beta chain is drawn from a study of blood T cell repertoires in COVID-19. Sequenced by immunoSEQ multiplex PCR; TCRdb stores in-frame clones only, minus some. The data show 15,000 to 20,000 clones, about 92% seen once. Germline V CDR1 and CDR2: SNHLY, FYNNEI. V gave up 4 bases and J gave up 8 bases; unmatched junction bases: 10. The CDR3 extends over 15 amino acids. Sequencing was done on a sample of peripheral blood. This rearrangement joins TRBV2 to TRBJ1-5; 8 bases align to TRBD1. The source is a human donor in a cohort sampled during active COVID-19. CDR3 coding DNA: TGTGCCAGCAGTGTTCAGGGGGCCTTAGGGGAGCCCCAGCATTTT. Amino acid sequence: CASSVQGALGEPQHF.